The T cell receptor beta chain under discussion was sequenced for a study of identifying expanded T cells in peripheral blood. During the collection period, no donor immune events like infections were recorded. Generated by immunoSEQ multiplex PCR, the TCRdb table keeps only in-frame clones and is missing some. The data hold 120,000 or so clones, with more than 75% observed a single time. Unmatched junction bases numbered 7, after V lost 8 bases and J lost 4 bases. This CDR3 has 13 residues. Germline CDR1 reads SGHTA; CDR2 reads FQGNSA. Study observations and caveats: Clone count variance between roughly 2-week samples rose with total template count.

Comment on this clone: Its antigen is currently unknown.

The sequence derives from a person aged 18-69 years in good health. The sample taken for sequencing was blood. The chain employs TRBV7-2 and TRBJ2-5; the match to TRBD1 covers 7 bases. The CDR3 coding sequence is TGTGCCAGCGGGACAGCCTATAGAGAGACCCAGTACTTC. Its translation: CASGTAYRETQYF.